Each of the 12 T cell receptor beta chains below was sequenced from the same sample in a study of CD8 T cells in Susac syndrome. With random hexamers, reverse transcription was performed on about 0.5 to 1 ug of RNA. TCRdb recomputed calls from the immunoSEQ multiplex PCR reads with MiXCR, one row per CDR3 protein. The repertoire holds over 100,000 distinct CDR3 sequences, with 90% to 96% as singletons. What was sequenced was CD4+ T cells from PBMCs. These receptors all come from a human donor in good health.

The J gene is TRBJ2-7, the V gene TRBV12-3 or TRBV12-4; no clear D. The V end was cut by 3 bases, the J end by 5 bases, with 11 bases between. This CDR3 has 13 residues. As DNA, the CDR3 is TGTGCCAGCAGTTTTTCACAGCGCGACGAGCAGTACTTC. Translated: CASSFSQRDEQYF.

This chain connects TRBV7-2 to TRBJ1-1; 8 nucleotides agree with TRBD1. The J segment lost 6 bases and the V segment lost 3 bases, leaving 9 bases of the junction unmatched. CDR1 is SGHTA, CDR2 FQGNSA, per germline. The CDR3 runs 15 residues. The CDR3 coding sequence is TGTGCCAGCAGCTTTGACCGGACAGGGAAGTCTGAAGCTTTCTTT. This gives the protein CASSFDRTGKSEAFF.

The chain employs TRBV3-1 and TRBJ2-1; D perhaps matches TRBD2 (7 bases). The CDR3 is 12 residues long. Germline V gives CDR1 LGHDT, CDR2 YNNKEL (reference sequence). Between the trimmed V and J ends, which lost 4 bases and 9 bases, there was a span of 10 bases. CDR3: CASSLGGVEQFF. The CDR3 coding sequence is TGTGCCAGCAGCCTAGGGGGGGTTGAGCAGTTCTTC.

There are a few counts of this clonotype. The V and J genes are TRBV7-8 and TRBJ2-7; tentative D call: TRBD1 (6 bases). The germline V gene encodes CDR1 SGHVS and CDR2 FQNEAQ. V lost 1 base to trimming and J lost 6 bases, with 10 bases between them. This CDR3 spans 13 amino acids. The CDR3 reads CASSLGQGREQYF. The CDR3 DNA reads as TGTGCCAGCAGCTTAGGGCAGGGGCGCGAGCAGTACTTC.

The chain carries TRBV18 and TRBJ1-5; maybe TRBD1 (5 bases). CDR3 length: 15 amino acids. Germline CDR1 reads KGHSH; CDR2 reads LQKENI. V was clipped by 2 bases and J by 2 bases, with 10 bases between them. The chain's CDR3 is CASSPGADRNQPQHF. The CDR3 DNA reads TGTGCCAGCTCACCAGGGGCGGACCGCAATCAGCCCCAGCATTTT.

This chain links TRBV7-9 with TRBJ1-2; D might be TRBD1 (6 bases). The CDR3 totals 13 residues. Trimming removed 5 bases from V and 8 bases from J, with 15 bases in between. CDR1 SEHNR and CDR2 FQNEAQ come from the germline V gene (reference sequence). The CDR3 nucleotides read TGTGCCAGCAGCCGGGGGCAGGGTGAAGGCTACACCTTC. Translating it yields CASSRGQGEGYTF.

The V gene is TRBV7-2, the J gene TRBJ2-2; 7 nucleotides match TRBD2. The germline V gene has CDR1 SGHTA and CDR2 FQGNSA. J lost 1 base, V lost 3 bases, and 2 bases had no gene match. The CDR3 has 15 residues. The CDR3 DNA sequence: TGTGCCAGCAGCTTTGCTAGCGGGAACACCGGGGAGCTGTTTTTT. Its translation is CASSFASGNTGELFF. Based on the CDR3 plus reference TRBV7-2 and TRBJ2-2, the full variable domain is GAGVSQSPSNKVTEKGKDVELRCDPISGHTALYWYRQSLGQGLEFLIYFQGNSAPDKSGLPSDRFSAERTGGSVSTLTIQRTQQEDSAVYLCASSFASGNTGELFFGEGSRLTVL.

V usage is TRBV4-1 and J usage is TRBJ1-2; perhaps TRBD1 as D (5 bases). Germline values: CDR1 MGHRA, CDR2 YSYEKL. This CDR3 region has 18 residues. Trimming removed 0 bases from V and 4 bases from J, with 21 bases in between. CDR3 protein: CASSQEIRPDSRIYGYTF. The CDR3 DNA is TGCGCCAGCAGCCAAGAAATCCGCCCCGACAGCCGGATCTATGGCTACACCTTC.

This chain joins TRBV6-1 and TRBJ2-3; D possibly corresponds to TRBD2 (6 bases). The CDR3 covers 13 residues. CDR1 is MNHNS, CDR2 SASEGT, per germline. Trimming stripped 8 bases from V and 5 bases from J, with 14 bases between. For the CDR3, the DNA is TGTGCCAGCTCGACTAGGGGAATAGATACGCAGTATTTT. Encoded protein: CASSTRGIDTQYF.

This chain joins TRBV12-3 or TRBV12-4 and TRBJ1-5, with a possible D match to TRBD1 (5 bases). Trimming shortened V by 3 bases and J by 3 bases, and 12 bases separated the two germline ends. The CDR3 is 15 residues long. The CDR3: CASSLGEEVNQPQHF. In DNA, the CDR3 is TGTGCCAGCAGTTTGGGGGAAGAGGTCAATCAGCCCCAGCATTTT.

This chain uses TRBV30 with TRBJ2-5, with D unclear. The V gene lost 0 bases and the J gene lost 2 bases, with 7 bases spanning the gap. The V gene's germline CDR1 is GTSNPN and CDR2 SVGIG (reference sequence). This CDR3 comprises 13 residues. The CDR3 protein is CAWSVRLQETQYF. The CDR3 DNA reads TGTGCCTGGAGTGTAAGACTTCAAGAGACCCAGTACTTC.

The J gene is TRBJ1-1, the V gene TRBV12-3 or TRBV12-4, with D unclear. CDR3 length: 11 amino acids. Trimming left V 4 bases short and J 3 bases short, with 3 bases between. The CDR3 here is CASSSYTEAFF. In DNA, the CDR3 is TGTGCCAGCAGTTCCTACACTGAAGCTTTCTTT.